A single sample gave rise to the 31 T cell receptor beta chains below, sequenced in a study of a mutant IDH1 vaccine in newly diagnosed glioma. Sequencing used immunoSEQ multiplex PCR; TCRdb keeps in-frame clones, though not all of them. The sample consists of 95,000 to 100,000 clones, approximately 90% of them appearing once. Specified time point: baseline, week 1 (first vaccination visit). Documented treatment: pre-vaccination baseline after standard-of-care therapy. The sample was PBMCs, taken from a glioma patient treated with radiotherapy, temozolomide or both. Every receptor here comes from a woman in her forties or fifties with glioma.

The V gene is TRBV5-6, the J gene TRBJ1-3, with no clear D. Germline CDR1 SGHDT, CDR2 YYEEEE. CDR3 size: 12 residues. Trimming shortened V by 2 bases and J by 4 bases, and 4 bases separated the two germline ends. CDR3 residues: CASSFDGNTIYF. The DNA of the CDR3 is TGTGCCAGCAGCTTTGACGGAAACACCATATATTTT. Variable domain in full (rest from reference TRBV5-6 and TRBJ1-3): DAGVTQSPTHLIKTRGQQVTLRCSPKSGHDTVSWYQQALGQGPQFIFQYYEEEERQRGNFPDRFSGHQFPNYSSELNVNALLLGDSALYLCASSFDGNTIYFGEGSWLTVV.

A single count supports this clone. The chain is built from TRBV19 and TRBJ2-5; perhaps TRBD1 as D (5 bases). The CDR3 is 18 residues long. Germline V gives CDR1 LNHDA, CDR2 SQIVND (reference sequence). V was trimmed by 1 base and J by 0 bases, leaving 18 bases between them. CDR3 nucleotide sequence: TGTGCCAGTAGTATAGGTGGGGCAGGGTGGCCGTACCAAGAGACCCAGTACTTC. Amino acids: CASSIGGAGWPYQETQYF. Full variable domain (missing parts from reference TRBV19 and TRBJ2-5): DGGITQSPKYLFRKEGQNVTLSCEQNLNHDAMYWYRQDPGQGLRLIYYSQIVNDFQKGDIAEGYSVSREKKESFPLTVTSAQKNPTAFYLCASSIGGAGWPYQETQYFGPGTRLLVL.

The V gene is TRBV30, the J gene TRBJ2-7; the D gene is possibly TRBD1 (6 bases). This CDR3 is built from 12 residues. Trimming pared 2 bases from V and 6 bases from J, leaving 11 bases between. From germline, CDR1 is GTSNPN and CDR2 SVGIG (reference sequence). CDR3 loop: CAWSPTGTEQYF. The CDR3 DNA sequence: TGTGCCTGGAGTCCAACAGGGACCGAGCAGTACTTC. Full variable domain (outside the CDR3, taken from reference TRBV30 and TRBJ2-7): SQTIHQWPATLVQPVGSPLSLECTVEGTSNPNLYWYRQAAGRGLQLLFYSVGIGQISSEVPQNLSASRPQDRQFILSSKKLLLSDSGFYLCAWSPTGTEQYFGPGTRLTVT.

The chain has TRBV28 and TRBJ1-5; TRBD1 might be the D (5 bases). The V and J ends lost 2 bases and 6 bases respectively, with 8 bases between them. CDR3 length: 13 amino acids. Germline V lookup: CDR1 MDHEN, CDR2 SYDVKM. CDR3 sequence: CASSLTQGQPQHF. In DNA, the CDR3 is TGTGCCAGCAGTTTAACTCAGGGTCAGCCCCAGCATTTT.

V gene TRBV5-1 combines with J gene TRBJ2-7, with D possibly TRBD1 on 6 matching bases. The germline V gene has CDR1 SGHRS and CDR2 YFSETQ. Trimming removed 5 bases at V and 3 bases at J, with 12 bases between. The CDR3 spans 13 residues. The CDR3, as DNA: TGCGCCAGCAGTTTACAGGGAGACTACGAGCAGTACTTC. It encodes CASSLQGDYEQYF. Combining the CDR3 with reference TRBV5-1 and TRBJ2-7 gives the whole variable domain KAGVTQTPRYLIKTRGQQVTLSCSPISGHRSVSWYQQTPGQGLQFLFEYFSETQRNKGNFPGRFSGRQFSNSRSEMNVSTLELGDSALYLCASSLQGDYEQYFGPGTRLTVT.

The chain links TRBV30 to TRBJ2-5; no clear D. This CDR3 spans 13 amino acids. Trimming pared 1 base from V and 3 bases from J, leaving 9 bases between. Germline CDR1 GTSNPN, CDR2 SVGIG (reference sequence). In DNA form, the CDR3 reads TGTGCCTGGAGTGGTCCTAGAAAAGAGACCCAGTACTTC. Protein sequence: CAWSGPRKETQYF. Drawing the rest from reference TRBV30 and TRBJ2-5, the complete variable domain is SQTIHQWPATLVQPVGSPLSLECTVEGTSNPNLYWYRQAAGRGLQLLFYSVGIGQISSEVPQNLSASRPQDRQFILSSKKLLLSDSGFYLCAWSGPRKETQYFGPGTRLLVL.

This chain connects TRBV9 to TRBJ1-4; TRBD1 matches 7 bases. V shed 2 bases, J shed 3 bases, and the junction held 1 base outside the gene matches. The CDR3 totals 14 residues. Germline loops: CDR1 SGDLS, CDR2 YYNGEE. The CDR3: CASSVTGSNEKLFF. For the CDR3, the DNA is TGTGCCAGCAGCGTGACAGGGTCTAATGAAAAACTGTTTTTT.

The J gene is TRBJ1-4, the V gene TRBV21-1; whether TRBD1, the table's D call, matches the DNA was not checked. TRBV21-1 is noted as a pseudogene. The CDR3 extends over 15 amino acids. CDR3 bases: TGTGCCAGCAGCAAAGAGACAGGGGTCAGTGAAAAACTGTTTTTT. Encoded protein: CASSKETGVSEKLFF.

This chain joins TRBV27 and TRBJ1-1, with 7 bases identical to TRBD1. The CDR3 runs 13 residues. The V segment lost 4 bases and the J segment 8 bases; nucleotides outside the gene matches: 7. Germline values: CDR1 MNHEY, CDR2 SMNVEV (reference sequence). The CDR3: CASSSPTGSEAFF. The CDR3, as DNA: TGTGCCAGCAGTTCTCCGACAGGGTCGGAAGCTTTCTTT.

The chain joins TRBV19 to TRBJ1-5, with a weak D call TRBD1 (6 bases). V was pared by 7 bases and J by 1 base, with 20 bases between. The germline V gene has CDR1 LNHDA and CDR2 SQIVND (reference sequence). The CDR3 runs 17 residues. The DNA of the CDR3 is TGTGCCAGTACCCCCGACAGGCCGATCTCGAGCAATCAGCCCCAGCATTTT. Translated, it gives CASTPDRPISSNQPQHF.

The V and J genes are TRBV6-6 and TRBJ1-5; perhaps TRBD1 as D (6 bases). The CDR3 is 14 amino acids. Trimming shortened V by 7 bases and J by 3 bases, and 13 bases separated the two germline ends. Germline values: CDR1 MNHNY, CDR2 SVGAGI (reference sequence). The CDR3 is CASIMDSLNQPQHF. CDR3 coding DNA: TGTGCCAGCATCATGGACAGCCTCAATCAGCCCCAGCATTTT.

This clone was picked up a small number of times. The CDR3 protein is CASTVTGRGNQPQHF. The CDR3 DNA follows: TGTGCCAGCACCGTGACAGGCCGTGGCAATCAGCCCCAGCATTTT. The chain is built from TRBV28 and TRBJ1-5, with a weak D call TRBD1 (6 bases). The CDR3 is 15 residues long. Germline CDR1 and CDR2: MDHEN and SYDVKM. V was clipped by 7 bases and J by 2 bases, with 15 bases between them.

The rearrangement joins TRBV4-1 to TRBJ2-7; possible D gene TRBD2, 6 bases. Per the germline V gene, CDR1 is MGHRA and CDR2 is YSYEKL. V lost 1 base, J lost 4 bases, and 14 bases lay in between. CDR3 length: 15 amino acids. This CDR3 reads CASSQVAELTYEQYF. The CDR3, as DNA: TGCGCCAGCAGCCAAGTAGCGGAACTAACTTACGAGCAGTACTTC.

The V gene is TRBV30, the J gene TRBJ2-5; the match to TRBD2 covers 11 bases. V trimming: 7 bases; J trimming: 6 bases; junction bases outside the gene matches: 4. CDR1 and CDR2 (germline): GTSNPN, SVGIG (reference sequence). The CDR3 runs 12 residues. The CDR3 bases are TGTGCCTTAGCGGGAGGGCCGAAGACCCAGTACTTC. This encodes CALAGGPKTQYF.

The CDR3 reads CASSSSPGLYNEQFF. The CDR3 DNA follows: TGTGCCAGCAGCTCTAGCCCGGGACTATACAATGAGCAGTTCTTC. The rearrangement links TRBV7-3 to TRBJ2-1; 7 bases fit TRBD2. The J segment lost 4 bases and the V segment lost 4 bases, leaving 7 bases of the junction unmatched. CDR1 and CDR2 from the germline V gene are SGHTA and FQGTGA. This CDR3 has 15 amino acids. Supplemented by reference TRBV7-3 and TRBJ2-1, the full variable domain reads GAGVSQTPSNKVTEKGKYVELRCDPISGHTALYWYRQSLGQGPEFLIYFQGTGAADDSGLPNDRFFAVRPEGSVSTLKIQRTERGDSAVYLCASSSSPGLYNEQFFGPGTRLTVL.

The chain couples TRBV18 to TRBJ1-5; no firm D call. This CDR3 contains 12 residues. Trimming stripped 3 bases from V and 5 bases from J, with 5 bases between. Germline loops: CDR1 KGHSH, CDR2 LQKENI. CDR3 nucleotide sequence: TGTGCCAGCTCACCCAAGGATCAGCCCCAGCATTTT. Protein product: CASSPKDQPQHF.

The table lists this clone with a count of one. Written as DNA, the CDR3 is TGTGCCAGCTCACAGGGATTGAACACTGAAGCTTTCTTT. Protein sequence: CASSQGLNTEAFF. V usage is TRBV18 and J usage is TRBJ1-1; D remains unclear. Trimming took off 4 bases at V and 0 bases at J, with 6 bases between the two ends. The CDR3 consists of 13 residues. Looked up from germline, CDR1 is KGHSH and CDR2 is LQKENI.

The chain is built from TRBV7-2 and TRBJ1-5, with D maybe TRBD1 (5 bases). This CDR3 region has 15 residues. The V gene lost 5 bases and the J gene lost 3 bases, with 14 bases spanning the gap. Germline V lookup: CDR1 SGHTA, CDR2 FQGNSA. In DNA form, the CDR3 reads TGTGCCAGCAGCCCCGGCGGGACGTACAATCAGCCCCAGCATTTT. Its translation: CASSPGGTYNQPQHF.

Only one count was recorded for this clone. J is TRBJ2-5 and V is TRBV4-1; perhaps D is TRBD1 or TRBD2 (5 bases each). Germline V gives CDR1 MGHRA, CDR2 YSYEKL. Trimming pared 3 bases from V and 4 bases from J, leaving 15 bases between. The length of the CDR3 is 15 residues. DNA for the CDR3: TGCGCCAGCAGCCAGGCCGGGACCCCCGGAGAGACCCAGTACTTC. It codes for CASSQAGTPGETQYF.

J is TRBJ2-3 and V is TRBV7-3; tentatively, D is TRBD2 (7 bases). The germline V gene has CDR1 SGHTA and CDR2 FQGTGA. This CDR3 contains 13 residues. The CDR3, as DNA: TGTGCGACCAGGGGACTACACACAGATACGCAGTATTTT. Translating it yields CATRGLHTDTQYF.

On this clone itself: The same CDR3 can be traced to other DNA sequences in this sample. The chain joins TRBV6-5 to TRBJ2-7, with D hard to call. The CDR3 length is 15 residues. V was shortened by 2 bases and J by 4 bases, with 15 bases between the two germline ends. Germline values: CDR1 MNHEY, CDR2 SVGAGI. The CDR3 is CASSYGTGATYEQYF. CDR3 bases: TGTGCCAGCAGTTACGGAACGGGTGCCACGTACGAGCAGTACTTC.

The chain has TRBV25-1 and TRBJ2-1, with TRBD2 matching 14 bases. The CDR3 extends over 16 amino acids. J gave up 0 bases and V 6 bases, and 1 base lay outside the gene matches. Germline V gene data show CDR1 as MGHDK and CDR2 as SYGVNS. For the CDR3, the DNA is TGTGCCAGCAGCGGGACTAGCGGGAGCTCCTACAATGAGCAGTTCTTC. It specifies CASSGTSGSSYNEQFF.

This clone was found once. The chain is built from TRBV18 and TRBJ2-1; perhaps D is TRBD1 or TRBD2 (6 bases each). The CDR3 is 16 residues long. Germline CDR1 is KGHSH and CDR2 is LQKENI. V was clipped by 3 bases and J by 3 bases, with 15 bases between them. CDR3 nucleotides: TGTGCCAGCTCACCCGGGGGCGGGAATCACTACAATGAGCAGTTCTTC. This translates into CASSPGGGNHYNEQFF.

The chain uses TRBV19 and TRBJ1-5, with TRBD1 identical over 9 bases. The CDR3 is made up of 15 amino acids. In germline, CDR1 is LNHDA, CDR2 SQIVND (reference sequence). With 6 bases clipped from V and 0 bases from J, the junction kept 3 bases outside the gene matches. The CDR3 nucleotides read TGTGCCAGTAGCCGGACAGGGGATAGCAATCAGCCCCAGCATTTT. It specifies CASSRTGDSNQPQHF.

The chain carries TRBV10-3 and TRBJ2-7; 12 bases line up with TRBD2. Germline V CDR1 and CDR2: ENHRY, SYGVKD. This CDR3 is built from 17 residues. V lost 6 bases and J lost 3; bases outside the gene matches: 12. This chain's CDR3 is CAIRGGLAGGAGYEQYF. The DNA for the CDR3 is TGTGCCATCAGGGGCGGGCTAGCGGGAGGGGCTGGCTACGAGCAGTACTTC.

Comments on this clone: The sample has other DNA sequences that encode this CDR3 too. The chain carries TRBV30 and TRBJ1-2; TRBD1 might be the D (6 bases). Per germline, CDR1 GTSNPN and CDR2 SVGIG (reference sequence). The CDR3 has 11 residues. Deletions cut 3 bases from V and 8 bases from J, with 10 bases between. DNA of the CDR3: TGTGCCTGGAGCCCCGGGGGCGGCTACACCTTC. It yields the protein CAWSPGGGYTF.

V and J are TRBV5-1 and TRBJ1-4; no reliable D call. The V gene lost 0 bases and the J gene lost 1 base, with 7 bases spanning the gap. The CDR3 spans 15 residues. Germline V CDR1 and CDR2: SGHRS, YFSETQ. CDR3 DNA sequence: TGCGCCAGCAGCTTGGGATTAGGAACTAATGAAAAACTGTTTTTT. Its protein is CASSLGLGTNEKLFF.

V gene TRBV9 combines with J gene TRBJ1-6, with D unclear. Germline CDR1 and CDR2: SGDLS and YYNGEE. The CDR3 is 13 amino acids. The V end was cut by 0 bases, the J end by 8 bases, with 6 bases between. The CDR3, as DNA: TGTGCCAGCAGCGTAGGGGCAGATTCACCCCTCCACTTT. Its protein is CASSVGADSPLHF.

The gene calls are TRBV19 and TRBJ1-2; D may be TRBD1 (6 bases). The CDR3 runs 13 residues. Between the trimmed V and J ends, which lost 5 bases and 4 bases, there was a span of 11 bases. Germline CDR1 reads LNHDA; CDR2 reads SQIVND (reference sequence). CDR3: CASSYKTGYGYTF. The CDR3 DNA sequence: TGTGCCAGTAGTTATAAGACAGGCTATGGCTACACCTTC.

The rearrangement uses TRBV6-6 and TRBJ2-7; 10 bases align to TRBD2. The CDR3 contains 14 residues. Looked up from germline, CDR1 is MNHNY and CDR2 is SVGAGI (reference sequence). Trimming removed 7 bases from V and 6 bases from J; junction bases left unmatched: 9. The CDR3 sequence: CASNPLAGVVEQYF. CDR3 nucleotide sequence: TGTGCCAGCAATCCTCTAGCGGGAGTGGTCGAGCAGTACTTC.

The rearrangement joins TRBV6-6 to TRBJ1-5; D is perhaps TRBD1 (6 bases). The CDR3 runs to 12 residues. Germline V gene lookup returns CDR1 MNHNY and CDR2 SVGAGI (reference sequence). The ends were cut back, 2 bases at V and 13 bases at J, with 12 bases in the middle. CDR3 in DNA: TGTGCCAGCAGTTACCCGACAGGTCCTCAGCATTTT. It is translated as CASSYPTGPQHF.